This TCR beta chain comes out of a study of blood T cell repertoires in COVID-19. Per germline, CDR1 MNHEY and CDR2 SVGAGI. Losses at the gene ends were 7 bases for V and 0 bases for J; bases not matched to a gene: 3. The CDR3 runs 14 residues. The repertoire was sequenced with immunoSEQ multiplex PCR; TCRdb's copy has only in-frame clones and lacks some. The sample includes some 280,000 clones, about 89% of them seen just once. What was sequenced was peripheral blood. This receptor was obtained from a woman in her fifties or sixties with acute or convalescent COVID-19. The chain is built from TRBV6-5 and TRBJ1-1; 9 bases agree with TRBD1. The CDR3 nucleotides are TGTGCCAGCACCCGGGACAGGGTGAACACTGAAGCTTTCTTT. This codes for CASTRDRVNTEAFF.